The entry below describes one TCR beta chain. Its antigen is currently unknown. This specimen comes from a study of shared clonotypes between healthy human individuals. The CDR3 is 15 residues long. Deletions cut 1 base from V and 2 bases from J, with 11 bases between. The V gene's germline CDR1 is SGHTS and CDR2 YDEGEE. Researchers divided each subset's genomic DNA evenly across several immunoSEQ plates. In the authors' methods: Filtering was not the same, since immunoSEQ gave junction-only sequences without quality scores. Using immunoSEQ multiplex PCR, the repertoire was profiled, and TCRdb retains in-frame clones only, with some absent. Clonal size and the V and J genes are those of that table, whereas D and trimming came from the DNA. The sample lists approximately 2.4 million clones; 90% to 96% were seen once. General study points: Few donors limited the genetic and exposure-history diversity represented. Even with large depth, rarefaction showed that sorted-subset sequencing was incomplete.

The V gene is TRBV5-8, the J gene TRBJ2-3; D remains ambiguous. The sequenced sample consisted of naive CD4+ T cells sorted from blood. Subset in this sample: CD45RA+ positively selected. The clonotype was recovered from a man between 18 and 29 years old in good health. The CDR3 DNA reads as TGTGCCAGCAGCTTGTTCGCAGTTTACACAGATACGCAGTATTTT. Its translation is CASSLFAVYTDTQYF. Using reference TRBV5-8 and TRBJ2-3 for the parts outside the CDR3, the full variable domain is EAGVTQSPTHLIKTRGQQATLRCSPISGHTSVYWYQQALGLGLQFLLWYDEGEERNRGNFPPRFSGRQFPNYSSELNVNALELEDSALYLCASSLFAVYTDTQYFGPGTRLTVL.